Following are 6 T cell receptor beta chains from one sample sequenced in a study of blood T cell repertoires in COVID-19 (dated by TCRdb to about 2020). Library preparation employed the immunoSEQ multiplex PCR assay. TCRdb stores this immuneACCESS table with in-frame sequences only. Part of the clones is absent; in the studies checked, under half of the shortfall reflects unresolved V genes, and no reason is known for the rest. Counted in this sample were some 220,000 clones; 65% to 85% of them appeared once. The ten largest make up roughly 13% of the sample. The sample consisted of peripheral blood. The receptor set was obtained from a human donor in a cohort sampled during active COVID-19.

This clone is a singleton in its sample. The V and J genes are TRBV19 and TRBJ1-6; D might be TRBD1 (6 bases). Germline values: CDR1 LNHDA, CDR2 SQIVND (reference sequence). Trimming shortened V by 11 bases and J by 6 bases, and 14 bases separated the two germline ends. The CDR3 has 13 amino acids. The CDR3 loop is CASRTATNSPLHF. The CDR3 DNA reads as TGTGCCTCGAGGACAGCGACTAATTCACCCCTCCACTTT.

The chain couples TRBV19 to TRBJ2-1, with TRBD2 identical over 13 bases. CDR3 length equals 15 residues. Germline V CDR1 and CDR2: LNHDA, SQIVND (reference sequence). Trimming cost V 7 bases and J 7 bases; bases outside gene matches: 7. DNA of the CDR3: TGTGCCAGTACCCAACTAGCGGGAGGGCAAAATGAGCAGTTCTTC. This gives the protein CASTQLAGGQNEQFF.

This clone was counted a single time. V is TRBV30 and J is TRBJ2-1, with D tentatively TRBD2 (6 bases). Germline V gene data show CDR1 as GTSNPN and CDR2 as SVGIG (reference sequence). This CDR3 region has 13 residues. V gave up 2 bases and J gave up 9 bases, with 14 bases separating them. The CDR3 DNA sequence: TGTGCCTGGAGTAATGAAATCGGGGGTGAGCAGTTCTTC. Its translation: CAWSNEIGGEQFF.

The chain couples TRBV6-1 to TRBJ2-3; the match to TRBD2 covers 8 bases. Looked up from germline, CDR1 is MNHNS and CDR2 is SASEGT. This CDR3 is 17 amino acids long. The V segment lost 2 bases and the J segment 1 base; nucleotides outside the gene matches: 8. CDR3 amino acids: CASSEFPRGVGTDTQYF. The CDR3, as DNA: TGTGCCAGCAGTGAATTCCCGCGGGGGGTGGGCACAGATACGCAGTATTTT.

This clone was recorded only once. V is TRBV5-1 and J is TRBJ2-2; 8 bases fit TRBD2. With V trimmed by 2 bases and J by 1 base, 1 base remained unmatched. CDR1 and CDR2 from the germline V gene are SGHRS and YFSETQ. This CDR3 is 15 amino acids long. CDR3 bases: TGCGCCAGCAGCTTCAGCGGGAGGAACACCGGGGAGCTGTTTTTT. Protein sequence: CASSFSGRNTGELFF.

Written as DNA, the CDR3 is TGTGCCAGCGGAAGCACAACGGGAGGCGGGACAGATACGCAGTATTTT. Protein product: CASGSTTGGGTDTQYF. This chain uses TRBV3-1 (or the pseudogene TRBV3-2) with TRBJ2-3, with TRBD2 matching over 7 bases. The CDR3 extends over 16 amino acids. Germline CDR1 is LGHDT and CDR2 is YNNKEL (reference sequence). Trimming cost V 8 bases and J 3 bases; bases outside gene matches: 14.